This entry describes one TCR beta chain. J gave up 2 bases and V 1 base, and 3 bases lay outside the gene matches. The CDR3 totals 15 residues. Germline CDR1 and CDR2: LNHDA and SQIVND (reference sequence). Measured with immunoSEQ multiplex PCR; TCRdb has only the in-frame clones, and not every one. The sample holds a few hundred thousand clones, around 87% seen once. This sample was included in a study of blood T cell repertoires in COVID-19. Overall study context: In each case, the material was cDNA or gDNA derived from T cells, B-cell-depleted T cells, or PBMCs.

Sample: peripheral blood. This clonotype was sampled from a woman in her 50s who had recovered from COVID-19. The V call is TRBV19, the J call TRBJ2-3, with TRBD1 matching 7 bases. The CDR3 loop is CASSIGQGNTDTQYF. The CDR3 DNA reads TGTGCCAGTAGTATAGGACAGGGAAACACAGATACGCAGTATTTT.